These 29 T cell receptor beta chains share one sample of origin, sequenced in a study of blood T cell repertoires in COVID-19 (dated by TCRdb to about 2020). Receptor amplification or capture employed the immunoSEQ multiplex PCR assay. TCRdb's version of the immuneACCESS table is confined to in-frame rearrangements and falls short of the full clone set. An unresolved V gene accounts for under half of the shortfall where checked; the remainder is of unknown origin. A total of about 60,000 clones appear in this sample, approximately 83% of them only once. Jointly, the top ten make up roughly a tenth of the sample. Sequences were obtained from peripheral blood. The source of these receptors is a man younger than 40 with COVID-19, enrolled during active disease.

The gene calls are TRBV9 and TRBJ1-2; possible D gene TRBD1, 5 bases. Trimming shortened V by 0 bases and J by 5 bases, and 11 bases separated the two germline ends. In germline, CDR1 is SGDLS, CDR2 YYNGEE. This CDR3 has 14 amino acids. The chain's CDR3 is CASSVEGSGYGYTF. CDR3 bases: TGTGCCAGCAGCGTAGAAGGCTCAGGGTATGGCTACACCTTC.

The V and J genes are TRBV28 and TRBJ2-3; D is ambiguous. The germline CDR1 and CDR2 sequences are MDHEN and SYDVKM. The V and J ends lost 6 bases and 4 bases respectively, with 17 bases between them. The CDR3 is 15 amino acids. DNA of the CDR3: TGTGCCAGCAGCTCCTTCTCCCTCAACTCAGATACGCAGTATTTT. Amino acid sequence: CASSSFSLNSDTQYF.

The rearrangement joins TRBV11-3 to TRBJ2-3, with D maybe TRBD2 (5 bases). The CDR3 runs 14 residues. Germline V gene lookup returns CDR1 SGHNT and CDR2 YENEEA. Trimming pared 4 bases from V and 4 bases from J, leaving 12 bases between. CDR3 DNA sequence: TGTGCCAGCAGCTCACGGGATCACCCAGATACGCAGTATTTT. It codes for CASSSRDHPDTQYF.

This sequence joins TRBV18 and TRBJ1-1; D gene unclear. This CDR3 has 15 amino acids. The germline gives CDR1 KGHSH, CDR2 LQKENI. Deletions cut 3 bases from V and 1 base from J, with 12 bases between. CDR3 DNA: TGTGCCAGCTCACCGAGGGCATCTCGGAACACTGAAGCTTTCTTT. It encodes CASSPRASRNTEAFF.

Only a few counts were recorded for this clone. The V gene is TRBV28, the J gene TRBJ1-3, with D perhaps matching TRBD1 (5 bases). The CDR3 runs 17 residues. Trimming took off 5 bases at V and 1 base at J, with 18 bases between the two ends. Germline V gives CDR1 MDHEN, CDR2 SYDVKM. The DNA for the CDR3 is TGTGCCAGCAGTGCCGGGTGGGCAGGGTATTCTGGAAACACCATATATTTT. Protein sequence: CASSAGWAGYSGNTIYF.

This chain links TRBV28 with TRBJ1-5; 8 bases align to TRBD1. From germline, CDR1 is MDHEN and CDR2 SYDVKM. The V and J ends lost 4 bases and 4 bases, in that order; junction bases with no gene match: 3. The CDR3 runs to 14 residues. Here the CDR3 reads CASSSGGSNQPQHF. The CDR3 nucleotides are TGTGCCAGCAGTTCAGGGGGCTCTAATCAGCCCCAGCATTTT.

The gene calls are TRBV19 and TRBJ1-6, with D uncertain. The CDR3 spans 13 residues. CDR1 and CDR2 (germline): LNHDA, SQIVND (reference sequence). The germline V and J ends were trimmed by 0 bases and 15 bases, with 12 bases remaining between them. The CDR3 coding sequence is TGTGCCAGTAGTATAGATCCAGGCCAAGTCCTCCACTTT. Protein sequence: CASSIDPGQVLHF. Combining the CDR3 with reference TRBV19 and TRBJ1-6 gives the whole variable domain DGGITQSPKYLFRKEGQNVTLSCEQNLNHDAMYWYRQDPGQGLRLIYYSQIVNDFQKGDIAEGYSVSREKKESFPLTVTSAQKNPTAFYLCASSIDPGQVLHFGNGTRLTVT.

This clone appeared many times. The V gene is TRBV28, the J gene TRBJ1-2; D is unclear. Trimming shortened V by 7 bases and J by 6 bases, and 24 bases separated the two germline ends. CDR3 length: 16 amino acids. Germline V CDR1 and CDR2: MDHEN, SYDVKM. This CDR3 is CASIPGRWGFLDGYTF. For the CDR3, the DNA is TGTGCCAGCATCCCGGGAAGATGGGGATTCCTGGATGGCTACACCTTC.

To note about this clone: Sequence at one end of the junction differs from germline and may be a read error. Here the CDR3 reads CVSSTGQGAPEAFF. The DNA for the CDR3 is TGCGTCAGCAGCACCGGACAGGGGGCCCCTGAAGCTTTCTTT. The gene calls are TRBV5-1 and TRBJ1-1, with TRBD1 matching 11 bases. The CDR3 totals 14 residues. Per the germline V gene, CDR1 is SGHRS and CDR2 is YFSETQ.

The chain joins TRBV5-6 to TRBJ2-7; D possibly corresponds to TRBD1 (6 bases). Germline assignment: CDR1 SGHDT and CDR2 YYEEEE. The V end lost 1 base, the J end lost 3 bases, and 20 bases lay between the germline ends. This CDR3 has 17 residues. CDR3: CASSLLLGAGGIYEQYF. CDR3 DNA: TGTGCCAGCAGCTTGCTTTTGGGGGCAGGTGGAATCTACGAGCAGTACTTC. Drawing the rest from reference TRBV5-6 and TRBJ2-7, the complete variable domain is DAGVTQSPTHLIKTRGQQVTLRCSPKSGHDTVSWYQQALGQGPQFIFQYYEEEERQRGNFPDRFSGHQFPNYSSELNVNALLLGDSALYLCASSLLLGAGGIYEQYFGPGTRLTVT.

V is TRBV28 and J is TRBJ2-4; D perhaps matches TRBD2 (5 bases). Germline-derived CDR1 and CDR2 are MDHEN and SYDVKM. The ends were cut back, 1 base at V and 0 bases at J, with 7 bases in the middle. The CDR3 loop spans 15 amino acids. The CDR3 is CASSLSGIAKNIQYF. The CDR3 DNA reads TGTGCCAGCAGTTTATCGGGAATAGCCAAAAACATTCAGTACTTC.

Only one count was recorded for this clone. CDR3: CASSNTGVGGYTF. CDR3 in DNA: TGTGCCAGCAGCAATACAGGGGTAGGTGGCTACACCTTC. The chain uses TRBV9 and TRBJ1-2; 7 positions agree with TRBD1. The junction had 7 bases not matched to a gene; V was cut back by 4 bases and J by 7 bases. CDR1 and CDR2 from the germline V gene are SGDLS and YYNGEE. CDR3 length equals 13 residues. The whole variable domain, remainder taken from reference TRBV9 and TRBJ1-2, is DSGVTQTPKHLITATGQRVTLRCSPRSGDLSVYWYQQSLDQGLQFLIQYYNGEERAKGNILERFSAQQFPDLHSELNLSSLELGDSALYFCASSNTGVGGYTFGSGTRLTVV.

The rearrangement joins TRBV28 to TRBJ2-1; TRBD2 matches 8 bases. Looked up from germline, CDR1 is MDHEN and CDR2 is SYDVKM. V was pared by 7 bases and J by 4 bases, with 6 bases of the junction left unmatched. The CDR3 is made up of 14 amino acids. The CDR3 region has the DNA TGTGCCAGCATCCTTAGCGGGGTATACAATGAGCAGTTCTTC. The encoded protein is CASILSGVYNEQFF. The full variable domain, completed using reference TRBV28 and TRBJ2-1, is DVKVTQSSRYLVKRTGEKVFLECVQDMDHENMFWYRQDPGLGLRLIYFSYDVKMKEKGDIPEGYSVSREKKERFSLILESASTNQTSMYLCASILSGVYNEQFFGPGTRLTVL.

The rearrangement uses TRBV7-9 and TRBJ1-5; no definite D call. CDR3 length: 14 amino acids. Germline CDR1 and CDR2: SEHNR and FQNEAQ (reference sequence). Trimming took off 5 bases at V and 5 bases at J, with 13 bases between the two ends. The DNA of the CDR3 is TGTGCCAGCAGCAACTGGAGGGAAGATCAGCCCCAGCATTTT. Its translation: CASSNWREDQPQHF.

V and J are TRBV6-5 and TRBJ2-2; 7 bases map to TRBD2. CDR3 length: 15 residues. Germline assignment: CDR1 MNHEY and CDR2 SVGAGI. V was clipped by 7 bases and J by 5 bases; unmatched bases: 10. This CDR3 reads CASTEGGVGTGELFF. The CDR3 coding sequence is TGTGCCAGCACCGAGGGAGGGGTTGGGACCGGGGAGCTGTTTTTT.

CDR3 region: CASSHETSGGTGELFF. DNA for the CDR3: TGCGCCAGCAGCCATGAAACTAGCGGGGGCACCGGGGAGCTGTTTTTT. The genes are TRBV4-3 and TRBJ2-2; 11 nucleotides agree with TRBD2. Trimming cost V 3 bases and J 4 bases; bases outside gene matches: 4. Germline-derived CDR1 and CDR2 are LGHNA and YSLEER. This CDR3 has 16 amino acids.

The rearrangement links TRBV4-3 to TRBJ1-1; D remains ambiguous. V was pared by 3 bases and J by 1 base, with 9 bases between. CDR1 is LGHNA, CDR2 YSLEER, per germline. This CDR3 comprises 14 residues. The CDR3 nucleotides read TGCGCCAGCAGCCATTACGGTTCGAACACTGAAGCTTTCTTT. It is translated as CASSHYGSNTEAFF.

The CDR3 loop reads CASSIGGTVYEQYF. DNA of the CDR3: TGTGCCAGTAGTATAGGGGGGACAGTTTACGAGCAGTACTTC. V and J are TRBV19 and TRBJ2-7; 7 bases line up with TRBD1. Trimming removed 1 base from V and 4 bases from J; junction bases left unmatched: 4. CDR1 LNHDA and CDR2 SQIVND come from the germline V gene (reference sequence). The CDR3 loop spans 14 amino acids.

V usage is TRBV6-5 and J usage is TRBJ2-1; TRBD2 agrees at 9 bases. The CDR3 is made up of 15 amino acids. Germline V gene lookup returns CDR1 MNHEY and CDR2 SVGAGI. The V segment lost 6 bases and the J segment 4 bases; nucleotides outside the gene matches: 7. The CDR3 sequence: CASRLRSGGYNEQFF. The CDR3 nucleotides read TGTGCCAGCAGACTACGGAGCGGGGGGTACAATGAGCAGTTCTTC.

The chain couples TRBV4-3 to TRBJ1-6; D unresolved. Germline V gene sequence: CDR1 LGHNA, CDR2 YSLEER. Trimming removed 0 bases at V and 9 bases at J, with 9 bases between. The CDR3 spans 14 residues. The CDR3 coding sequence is TGCGCCAGCAGCCAAGACCATTCGGGTTCACCCCTCCACTTT. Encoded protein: CASSQDHSGSPLHF.

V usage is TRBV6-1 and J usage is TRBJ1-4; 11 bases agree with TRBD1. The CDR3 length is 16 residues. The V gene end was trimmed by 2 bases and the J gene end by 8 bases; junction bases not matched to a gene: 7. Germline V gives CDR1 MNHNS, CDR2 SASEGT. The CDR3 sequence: CASSESSGTGGEKLFF. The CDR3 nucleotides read TGTGCCAGCAGTGAATCTAGTGGGACAGGGGGAGAAAAACTGTTTTTT.

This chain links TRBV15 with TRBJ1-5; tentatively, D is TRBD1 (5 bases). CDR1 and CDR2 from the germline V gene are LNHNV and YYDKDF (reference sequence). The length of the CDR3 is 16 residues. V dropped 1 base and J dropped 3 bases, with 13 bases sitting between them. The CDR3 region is CATSRAGLILNQPQHF. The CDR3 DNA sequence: TGTGCCACCAGCAGAGCGGGACTTATACTCAATCAGCCCCAGCATTTT.

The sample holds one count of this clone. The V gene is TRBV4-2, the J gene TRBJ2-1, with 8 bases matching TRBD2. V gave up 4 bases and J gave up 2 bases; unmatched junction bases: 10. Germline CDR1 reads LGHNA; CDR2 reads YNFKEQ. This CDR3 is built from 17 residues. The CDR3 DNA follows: TGTGCCAGCAGCCCATCGGGCGGGAGGTACGCCTACAATGAGCAGTTCTTC. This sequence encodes CASSPSGGRYAYNEQFF.

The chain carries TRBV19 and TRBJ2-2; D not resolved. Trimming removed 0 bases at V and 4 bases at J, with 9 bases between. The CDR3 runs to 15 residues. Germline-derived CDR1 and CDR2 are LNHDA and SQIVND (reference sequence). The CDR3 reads CASSIDRLSTGELFF. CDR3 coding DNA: TGTGCCAGTAGTATAGATCGGTTGAGCACCGGGGAGCTGTTTTTT.

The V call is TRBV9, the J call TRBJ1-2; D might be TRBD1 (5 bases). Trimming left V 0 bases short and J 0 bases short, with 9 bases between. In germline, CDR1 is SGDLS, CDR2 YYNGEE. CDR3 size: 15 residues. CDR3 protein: CASSVAGVANYGYTF. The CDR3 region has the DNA TGTGCCAGCAGCGTAGCGGGGGTAGCTAACTATGGCTACACCTTC.

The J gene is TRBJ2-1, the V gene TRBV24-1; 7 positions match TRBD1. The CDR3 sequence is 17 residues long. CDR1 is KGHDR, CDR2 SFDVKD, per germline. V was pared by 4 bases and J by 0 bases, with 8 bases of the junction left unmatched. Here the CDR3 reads CATSETGWGSSYNEQFF. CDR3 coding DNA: TGTGCCACCAGTGAGACAGGGTGGGGAAGCTCCTACAATGAGCAGTTCTTC.

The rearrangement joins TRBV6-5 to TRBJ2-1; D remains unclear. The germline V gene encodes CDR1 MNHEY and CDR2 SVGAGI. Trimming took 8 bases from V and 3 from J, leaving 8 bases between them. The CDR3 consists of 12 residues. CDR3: CASALRYNEQFF. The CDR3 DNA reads TGTGCCAGCGCCCTGCGCTACAATGAGCAGTTCTTC.

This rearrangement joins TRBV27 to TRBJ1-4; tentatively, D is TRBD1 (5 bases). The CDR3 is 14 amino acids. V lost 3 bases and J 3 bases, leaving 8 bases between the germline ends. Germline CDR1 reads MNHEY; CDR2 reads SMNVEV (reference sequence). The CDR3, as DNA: TGTGCCAGCAGTTTCCAGGGCCCTAATGAAAAACTGTTTTTT. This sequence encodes CASSFQGPNEKLFF.

The CDR3 protein is CASSPGQGWYQPQHF. The CDR3 DNA is TGTGCCAGCAGCCCGGGACAGGGTTGGTATCAGCCCCAGCATTTT. This chain links TRBV28 with TRBJ1-5; TRBD1 aligns across 9 bases. Germline CDR1 is MDHEN and CDR2 is SYDVKM. The CDR3 contains 15 residues. The trim removed 6 bases at V and 5 bases at J, leaving 8 bases unmatched.